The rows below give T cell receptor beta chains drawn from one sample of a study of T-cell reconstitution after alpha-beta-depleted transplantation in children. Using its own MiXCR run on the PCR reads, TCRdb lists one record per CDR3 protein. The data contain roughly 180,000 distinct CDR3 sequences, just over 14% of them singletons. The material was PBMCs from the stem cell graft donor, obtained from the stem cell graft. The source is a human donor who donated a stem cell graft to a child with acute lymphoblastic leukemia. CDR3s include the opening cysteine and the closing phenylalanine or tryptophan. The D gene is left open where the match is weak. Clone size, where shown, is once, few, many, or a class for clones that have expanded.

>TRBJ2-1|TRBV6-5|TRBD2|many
TGTGCCAGCAGTTACATTCCAGCGGGAGGCGGGCATGAGCAGTTCTTC
CASSYIPAGGGHEQFF
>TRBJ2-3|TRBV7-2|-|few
TGTGCCAGCAGCTTATCCGGACGGACCACAGATACGCAGTATTTT
CASSLSGRTTDTQYF
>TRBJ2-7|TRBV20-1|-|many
TGCAGTGCCCGGGGGCCGGGTGGAGAGCAGTACTTC
CSARGPGGEQYF
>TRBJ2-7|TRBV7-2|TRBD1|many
TGTGCCAGCAGCCTTACAGGGGGCGCGAGTCGCGAGCAGTACTTC
CASSLTGGASREQYF
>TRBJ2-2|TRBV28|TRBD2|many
TGTGCCAGCAGTTTATACTCTAGCGGAACCGGGGAGCTGTTTTTT
CASSLYSSGTGELFF
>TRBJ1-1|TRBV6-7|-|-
TGTGCCAGCAGTTTCAAGGGGGAAGCTGAAGCTTTCTTT
CASSFKGEAEAFF
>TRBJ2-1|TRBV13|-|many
TGTGCCAGCAGCTTAGTCTGGCTGCGTGGTGAGCAGTTCTTC
CASSLVWLRGEQFF
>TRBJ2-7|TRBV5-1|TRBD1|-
TGCGCCAGCAGCCCGAGGACAGGGGGTCCCCCCGACCCGTCCTACGAGCAGTACTTC
CASSPRTGGPPDPSYEQYF
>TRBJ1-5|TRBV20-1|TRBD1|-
TGCAGTGCTCAACAGGGGGCTAATCAGCCCCAGCATTTT
CSAQQGANQPQHF
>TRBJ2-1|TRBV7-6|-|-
TGTGCCAGCAGCCAAGAGAGGACCCCCTGGGGTGATGAGCAGTTCTTC
CASSQERTPWGDEQFF
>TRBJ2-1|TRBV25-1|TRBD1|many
TGTGCCAGCAGCGGTTCCCGGACAGGCTTTTATGAGCAGTTCTTC
CASSGSRTGFYEQFF
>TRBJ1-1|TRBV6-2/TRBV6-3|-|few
TGTGCCAGCAGTTACGTGGGGGGGACCACTGAAGCTTTCTTT
CASSYVGGTTEAFF
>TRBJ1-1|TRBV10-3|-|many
TGTGCCATCACGGCTGAAGCTTTCTTT
CAITAEAFF
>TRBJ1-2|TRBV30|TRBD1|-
TGTGCCTGGGGAAGGGACAGGCCGTATGGCTACACCTTC
CAWGRDRPYGYTF
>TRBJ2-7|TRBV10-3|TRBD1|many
TGTGCCATCAGTGGAGACAGGGTCTACGAGCAGTACTTC
CAISGDRVYEQYF
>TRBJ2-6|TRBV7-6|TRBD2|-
TGTGCCAGCCGAGCTCTAGCGGGAGGGCCAGAGTCTGGGGCCAACGTCCTGACTTTC
CASRALAGGPESGANVLTF
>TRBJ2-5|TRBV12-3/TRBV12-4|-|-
TGTGCCAGCAGCTACCCTTCTGCTGAGACCCAGTACTTC
CASSYPSAETQYF
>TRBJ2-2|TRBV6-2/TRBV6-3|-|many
TGTGCCAGCAGTAGAGGGGGGCTCGGAGGGGAGCTGTTTTTT
CASSRGGLGGELFF
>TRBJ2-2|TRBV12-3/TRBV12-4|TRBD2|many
TGTGCCAGCAGTTTAGCGGCGGGAGGGCCCACCGGCGACGGGGAGCTGTTTTTT
CASSLAAGGPTGDGELFF
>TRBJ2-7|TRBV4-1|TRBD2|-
TGCGCCAGCAGCCAAGCTCCAGCGGGGGTCTCCTACGAGCAGTACTTC
CASSQAPAGVSYEQYF
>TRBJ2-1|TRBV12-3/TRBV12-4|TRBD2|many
TGTGCCAGCAGGGGACCGGGACTAAGCTACAATGAGCAGTTCTTC
CASRGPGLSYNEQFF
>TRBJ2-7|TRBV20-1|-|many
TGCAGTGCTCAGGGATACGAGCAGTACTTC
CSAQGYEQYF
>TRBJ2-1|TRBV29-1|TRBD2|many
TGCAGCGTTGGAGTATCCGGGAGGGCCGACAATGAGCAGTTCTTC
CSVGVSGRADNEQFF
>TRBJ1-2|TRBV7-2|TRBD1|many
TGTGCCAGCAGCCGGACAGGGGGCGACTATGGCTACACCTTC
CASSRTGGDYGYTF
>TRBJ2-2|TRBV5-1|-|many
TGCGCCAGCAGCTATACAGGGACAAACACCGGGGAGCTGTTTTTT
CASSYTGTNTGELFF
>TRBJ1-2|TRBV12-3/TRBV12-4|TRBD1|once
TGTGCCAGCAATAGGGGGCGAGTAGATGGCTACACCTTC
CASNRGRVDGYTF
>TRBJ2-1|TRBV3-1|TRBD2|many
TGTGCCAGCAGCCCTCGGGGGGTTAGGCGGGACAATGAGCAGTTCTTC
CASSPRGVRRDNEQFF
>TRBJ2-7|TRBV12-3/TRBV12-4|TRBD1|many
TGTGCCAGCAGTTTCCGGGACAGTCCCTACGAGCAGTACTTC
CASSFRDSPYEQYF
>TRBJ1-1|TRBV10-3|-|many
TGTGCCATCAGTCGTTTCGAGGGCAGTCGGTCTGAAGCTTTCTTT
CAISRFEGSRSEAFF
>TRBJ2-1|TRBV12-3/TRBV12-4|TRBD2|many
TGTGCCAGCAGCAACACACTAGCGGGAGGCTCCTACAATGAGCAGTTCTTC
CASSNTLAGGSYNEQFF
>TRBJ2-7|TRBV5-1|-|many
TGCGCCAGCAGCGCCGGCCTAATACGACCGGAGCAGTACTTC
CASSAGLIRPEQYF
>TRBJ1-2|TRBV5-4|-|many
TGTGCCAGCAGGGAGGGTCTATTGCGGGGCTACACCTTC
CASREGLLRGYTF
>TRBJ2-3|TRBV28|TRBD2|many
TGTGCCAGCAGTCGACTAGCGGGAGGCACCTGGGGTACGCAGTATTTT
CASSRLAGGTWGTQYF
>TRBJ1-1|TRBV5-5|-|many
TGTGCCAGCAGCTTTGGCCCCCGAGGTGCCGAAGCTTTCTTT
CASSFGPRGAEAFF
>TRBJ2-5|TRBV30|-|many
TGTGCCTGGAGTAAGGGGTCCGGGGAGACCCAGTACTTC
CAWSKGSGETQYF
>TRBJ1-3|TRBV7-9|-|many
TGTGCCAGCAGCCCCGGAAACACCATATATTTT
CASSPGNTIYF
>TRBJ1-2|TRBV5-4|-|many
TGTGCCAGCAGCTTGGCCGGGGGAAACTATGGCTACACCTTC
CASSLAGGNYGYTF
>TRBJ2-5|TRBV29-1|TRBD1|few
TGCAGCGTGTCCCCTACAGGGGGCTCCGGGGAGACCCAGTACTTC
CSVSPTGGSGETQYF
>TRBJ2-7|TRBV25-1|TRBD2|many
TGTGCCAGCAGTACCCAACCGGGACTAGCGGGAGGTAGAATCTACGAGCAGTACTTC
CASSTQPGLAGGRIYEQYF
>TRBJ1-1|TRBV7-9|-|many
TGTGCCAGCAGCTTTAGCGGGCAAACTGAAATGAACACTGAAGCTTTCTTT
CASSFSGQTEMNTEAFF
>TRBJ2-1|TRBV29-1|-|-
TGCAGCGTTGAGACTTACAATGAGCAGTTCTTC
CSVETYNEQFF
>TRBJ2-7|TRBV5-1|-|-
TGCGCCAGCAGCTTGGTCCTTAATAGCTTCCACGAGCAGTACTTC
CASSLVLNSFHEQYF
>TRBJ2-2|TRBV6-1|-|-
TGTGCCAGCACGGAAAGGGTGGGGACCGGGGAGCTGTTTTTT
CASTERVGTGELFF
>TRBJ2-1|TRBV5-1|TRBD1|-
TGCGCCAGCAGCTTGGGGGGACAGTTAATTCAAACATACAATGAGCAGTTCTTC
CASSLGGQLIQTYNEQFF
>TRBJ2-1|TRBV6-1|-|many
TGTGCCAGCAGCCTGGGACGGACCTCCTACAATGAGCAGTTCTTC
CASSLGRTSYNEQFF
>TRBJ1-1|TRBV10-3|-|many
TGTGCCATCAGTGAGTCGCACAGAGAGAACACTGAAGCTTTCTTT
CAISESHRENTEAFF
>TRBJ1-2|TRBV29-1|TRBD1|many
TGCAGCGTTGGGGCAGGGGGCGGCTATGGCTACACCTTC
CSVGAGGGYGYTF
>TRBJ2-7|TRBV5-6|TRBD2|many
TGTGCCAGCAGCTTGGCCGCGATAGCGGGAGGCCGGACCTACGAGCAGTACTTC
CASSLAAIAGGRTYEQYF
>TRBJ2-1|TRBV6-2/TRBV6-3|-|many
TGTGCCAGCAGTTACTCAACCTTTAGCGAGGCCTACAATGAGCAGTTCTTC
CASSYSTFSEAYNEQFF
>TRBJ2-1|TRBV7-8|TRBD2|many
TGTGCCAGCAGCCCTGTTTTTGGGACTAGCGACTACAATGAGCAGTTCTTC
CASSPVFGTSDYNEQFF
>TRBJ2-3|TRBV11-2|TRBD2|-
TGTGCCAGCAGCGGACTAGCGGGATTAATGGATACGCAGTATTTT
CASSGLAGLMDTQYF